This record concerns one TCR beta chain sequence. These data come from a study of OX40 agonist ivuxolimab in advanced cancers. Study as a whole: In this trial design, patients received ivuxolimab intravenously at 0.01 to 10 mg/kg every 2 weeks.

The data were produced by immunoSEQ multiplex PCR, yet TCRdb's version contains in-frame clones alone and is incomplete. The repertoire holds 55,000 to 70,000 clones, with nearly 90% as singletons. This CDR3 contains 14 residues. Trimming at V came to 5 bases and at J to 3 bases, leaving 7 bases not matched to a gene. CDR1 is SGHVS, CDR2 FQNEAQ, per germline. Specimen: CD4+ or CD8+ T cells sorted from blood, collected in a trial of the OX40 agonist ivuxolimab. The rearrangement joins TRBV7-8 to TRBJ2-7, with 7 positions matching TRBD1. The TCR was taken from an adult with an advanced solid tumor such as melanoma, head and neck, liver or kidney cancer. Written as DNA, the CDR3 is TGTGCCAGCAGCCATAGACAGGGCCACTACGAGCAGTACTTC. Its protein product is CASSHRQGHYEQYF.